This is a list of T cell receptor beta chains from one sample in a study of Ad26.COV2.S vaccination and SARS-CoV-2 variants. Libraries were prepared by immunoSEQ multiplex PCR; TCRdb keeps only in-frame clonotypes and omits some of them. The table has 85,000 to 95,000 clones, less than 85% seen once. The sequencing here drew on peripheral blood, taken after recovery from COVID-19. Receptors originate from a human donor who had recovered from COVID-19. Both conserved end residues are part of each CDR3. A D gene is named only where the DNA matches it firmly. Size values are once, few and many counts, or a class for expanded clones, and some rows have none.

clone_size	v_call	j_call	d_call	cdr3_aa	cdr3_nt
once	TRBV2	TRBJ1-5	.	CASRGLAGGGNQPQHF	TGTGCCAGCAGGGGGCTAGCCGGGGGTGGCAATCAGCCCCAGCATTTT
few	TRBV7-9	TRBJ2-6	.	CASSLAPRTGANVLTF	TGTGCCAGCAGCTTAGCCCCCAGAACTGGGGCCAACGTCCTGACTTTC
.	TRBV20-1	TRBJ1-1	.	CSEYRNTEAFF	TGCAGTGAGTATCGGAACACTGAAGCTTTCTTT
.	TRBV7-6	TRBJ2-1	TRBD1	CASSPWTGGGNEQFF	TGTGCCAGCAGCCCGTGGACAGGGGGCGGGAATGAGCAGTTCTTC
.	TRBV6-5	TRBJ1-2	TRBD1	CASRGQGTNYGYTF	TGTGCCAGCAGAGGACAGGGGACGAACTATGGCTACACCTTC
once	TRBV12-3/TRBV12-4	TRBJ1-4	.	CASRKRVGEKLFF	TGTGCCAGCAGAAAGCGGGTGGGGGAAAAACTGTTTTTT
.	TRBV15	TRBJ1-3	TRBD1	CATSRAPGQGNTIYF	TGTGCCACCAGCAGAGCCCCGGGACAGGGAAACACCATATATTTT
.	TRBV5-6	TRBJ2-1	.	CASTFRAVTGINNEQFF	TGTGCCAGCACCTTCCGGGCGGTGACAGGAATTAACAATGAGCAGTTCTTC
.	TRBV6-2/TRBV6-3	TRBJ2-6	TRBD1	CASSPRQGERSGANVLTF	TGTGCCAGCAGTCCCCGACAGGGGGAAAGGTCTGGGGCCAACGTCCTGACTTTC
.	TRBV6-2/TRBV6-3	TRBJ2-5	.	CASSYSLAAQETQYF	TGTGCCAGCAGTTACTCCCTAGCCGCCCAAGAGACCCAGTACTTC
.	TRBV27	TRBJ2-7	.	CASRQTGYEQYF	TGTGCCAGCAGGCAGACAGGCTACGAGCAGTACTTC
.	TRBV2	TRBJ2-1	TRBD2	CASRTGEREGNEQFF	TGTGCCAGCAGAACGGGAGAGCGGGAGGGCAATGAGCAGTTCTTC
once	TRBV12-3/TRBV12-4	TRBJ1-6	.	CASTRGSNSPLHF	TGTGCCAGCACCCGGGGGAGTAATTCACCCCTCCACTTT
few	TRBV9	TRBJ2-1	.	CASARSSYNEQFF	TGTGCCAGTGCGAGGAGCTCCTACAATGAGCAGTTCTTC
.	TRBV3-1/TRBV3-2	TRBJ1-1	.	CASSQDNRRQYNTEAFF	TGTGCCAGCAGCCAAGATAACAGGAGGCAATATAACACTGAAGCTTTCTTT
few	TRBV29-1	TRBJ1-6	.	CSVTDSYNSPLHF	TGCAGCGTCACTGACAGTTATAATTCACCCCTCCACTTT
.	TRBV28	TRBJ2-3	.	CASRGLEGLPDTQYF	TGTGCCAGCAGGGGTCTGGAGGGCCTCCCAGATACGCAGTATTTT
few	TRBV3-1/TRBV3-2	TRBJ2-2	.	CASRRLGRELFF	TGTGCCAGCAGGAGGTTAGGGAGGGAGCTGTTTTTT
.	TRBV9	TRBJ2-1	.	CASSGRYQNEQFF	TGTGCCTCATCCGGCCGATACCAAAATGAGCAGTTCTTC
.	TRBV7-3	TRBJ2-7	TRBD1	CASSSDRDDEQYF	TGTGCCAGCAGCTCGGACAGGGACGACGAGCAGTACTTC
few	TRBV19	TRBJ2-1	TRBD2	CASSMGLADYNEQFF	TGTGCCAGTAGTATGGGACTAGCGGACTACAATGAGCAGTTCTTC
few	TRBV6-5	TRBJ2-5	.	CASSSRPGGETQYF	TGTGCCAGCAGTTCGCGCCCCGGGGGTGAGACCCAGTACTTC
.	TRBV6-1	TRBJ1-5	.	CASSEGWQPQHF	TGTGCCAGCAGTGAGGGTTGGCAGCCCCAGCATTTT
.	TRBV3-1/TRBV3-2	TRBJ2-1	TRBD2	CASSPTGLAGGSVWYEQFF	TGTGCCAGCAGCCCCACAGGGCTAGCGGGAGGGTCCGTTTGGTATGAGCAGTTCTTC
.	TRBV4-3	TRBJ2-7	.	CASSQVSGRDPYEQYF	TGCGCCAGCAGCCAAGTGTCCGGACGCGACCCCTACGAGCAGTACTTC
.	TRBV6-2/TRBV6-3	TRBJ1-5	TRBD1	CASSFGQDLLNQPQHF	TGTGCCAGCAGCTTCGGACAGGACCTGCTAAATCAGCCCCAGCATTTT
.	TRBV27	TRBJ1-5	.	CASRLGVHQPQHF	TGTGCCAGCAGATTGGGGGTCCATCAGCCCCAGCATTTT
once	TRBV10-1	TRBJ1-1	.	CASSESQGGTEAFF	TGCGCCAGCAGTGAGTCTCAGGGAGGGACTGAAGCTTTCTTT
once	TRBV6-6	TRBJ1-1	TRBD1	CASSKGTANTEAFF	TGTGCCAGCAGTAAGGGGACAGCGAACACTGAAGCTTTCTTT
.	TRBV6-5	TRBJ2-7	.	CASRGVSYEQYF	TGTGCCAGCAGGGGAGTCTCCTACGAGCAGTACTTC
.	TRBV7-9	TRBJ1-2	TRBD1	CASSPPDRTTYGYTF	TGTGCCAGCAGCCCACCGGACAGGACGACCTATGGCTACACCTTC
.	TRBV11-2	TRBJ2-1	TRBD2	CASSLRSGRLGDEQFF	TGTGCCAGCAGCTTAAGAAGCGGGAGATTAGGGGATGAGCAGTTCTTC
few	TRBV7-9	TRBJ1-5	TRBD1	CASSYAGTGGNQPQHF	TGTGCCAGCAGTTACGCCGGGACAGGGGGCAATCAGCCCCAGCATTTT
few	TRBV9	TRBJ2-7	.	CASSVATSSYEQYF	TGTGCCAGCAGCGTAGCAACTAGCAGCTACGAGCAGTACTTC
.	TRBV28	TRBJ2-7	.	CASSSLVTVWWGNYEQYF	TGTGCCAGCAGTTCCCTAGTGACCGTCTGGTGGGGGAACTACGAGCAGTACTTC
.	TRBV15	TRBJ1-5	.	CATSRGQSNQPQHF	TGTGCCACCAGCAGAGGACAGAGCAATCAGCCCCAGCATTTT
.	TRBV20-1	TRBJ2-7	.	CSAYEQYF	TGCAGCGCTTACGAGCAGTACTTC
once	TRBV2	TRBJ2-1	TRBD2	CASSVRELGNEQFF	TGTGCCAGCAGTGTGCGGGAGCTCGGGAATGAGCAGTTCTTC
.	TRBV4-2	TRBJ2-4	TRBD2	CASSQDTGGRSGNIQYF	TGTGCCAGCAGCCAAGATACGGGGGGACGGAGCGGAAACATTCAGTACTTC
.	TRBV2	TRBJ1-1	.	CASRGDGNTEAFF	TGTGCCAGCAGGGGAGACGGGAACACTGAAGCTTTCTTT